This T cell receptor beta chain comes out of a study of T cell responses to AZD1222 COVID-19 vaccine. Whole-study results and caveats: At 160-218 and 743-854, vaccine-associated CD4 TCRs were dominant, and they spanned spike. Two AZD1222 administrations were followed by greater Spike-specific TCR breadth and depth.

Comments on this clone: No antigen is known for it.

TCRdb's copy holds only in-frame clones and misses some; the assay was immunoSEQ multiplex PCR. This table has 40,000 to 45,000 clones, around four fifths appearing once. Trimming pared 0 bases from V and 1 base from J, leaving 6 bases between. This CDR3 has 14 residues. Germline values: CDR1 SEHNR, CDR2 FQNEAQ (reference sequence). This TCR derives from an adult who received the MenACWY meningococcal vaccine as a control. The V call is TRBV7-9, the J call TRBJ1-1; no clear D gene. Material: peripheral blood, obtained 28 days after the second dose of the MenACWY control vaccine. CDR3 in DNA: TGTGCCAGCAGCTTAGCTGGCGGGAACACTGAAGCTTTCTTT. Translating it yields CASSLAGGNTEAFF.